Below are 25 T cell receptor beta chains sequenced from a single sample in a study of OX40 agonist ivuxolimab in advanced cancers. Library creation used the immunoSEQ multiplex PCR assay. In its TCRdb copy, this immuneACCESS table keeps in-frame sequences only and misses some clones. Where compared with another copy, unresolved V genes explain less than half of these, and the others have no known cause. This sample lists tens of thousands of clones; more than 85% were detected once. The ten biggest clones cover 20% to 25% of the sample. Here the sequenced sample was CD4+ or CD8+ T cells sorted from blood, taken in a trial of the OX40 agonist ivuxolimab. Receptors were obtained from an adult with an advanced solid tumor such as melanoma, head and neck, liver or kidney cancer.

V usage is TRBV14 and J usage is TRBJ2-2, with D possibly being TRBD1 (6 bases). The ends were cut back, 1 base at V and 6 bases at J, with 15 bases in the middle. Germline values: CDR1 SGHDN, CDR2 FVKESK. CDR3 size: 16 residues. CDR3 DNA: TGTGCCAGCAGCCAAGGGGGGCATAGTTTCTCCGGGGAGCTGTTTTTT. Encoded protein: CASSQGGHSFSGELFF.

The V call is TRBV5-8, the J call TRBJ1-1; D gene ambiguous. The V end lost 6 bases, the J end lost 10 bases, and 16 bases lay between the germline ends. There are 12 residues in the CDR3. CDR1 SGHTS and CDR2 YDEGEE come from the germline V gene. The CDR3, as DNA: TGTGCCAGCACCGTAGGTGGGCTGGGAGCTTTCTTT. It is translated as CASTVGGLGAFF.

The chain joins TRBV9 to TRBJ2-5; no definite D call. Trimming removed 1 base from V and 5 bases from J, with 9 bases in between. This CDR3 has 13 residues. Germline V gives CDR1 SGDLS, CDR2 YYNGEE. CDR3 sequence reads: CASSVSGYETQYF. The DNA of the CDR3 is TGTGCCAGCAGCGTATCCGGTTATGAGACCCAGTACTTC. Drawing the rest from reference TRBV9 and TRBJ2-5, the complete variable domain is DSGVTQTPKHLITATGQRVTLRCSPRSGDLSVYWYQQSLDQGLQFLIQYYNGEERAKGNILERFSAQQFPDLHSELNLSSLELGDSALYFCASSVSGYETQYFGPGTRLLVL.

CDR3 nucleotides: TGTGCCAGCAGCTTAGGCGCGGTCTCGGGGGAAAAACTGTTTTTT. It encodes CASSLGAVSGEKLFF. The V gene is TRBV11-2, the J gene TRBJ1-4; D is unresolved. Germline assignment: CDR1 SGHAT and CDR2 FQNNGV. The CDR3 covers 15 residues. V was pared by 1 base and J by 8 bases, with 14 bases between.

The J gene is TRBJ2-1, the V gene TRBV7-2; no definite D call. The CDR3 is made up of 16 amino acids. Looked up from germline, CDR1 is SGHTA and CDR2 is FQGNSA. The V end was cut by 4 bases, the J end by 3 bases, with 16 bases between. This CDR3 is CASSSPDPGLYNEQFF. CDR3 in DNA: TGTGCCAGCAGCTCCCCTGATCCGGGCCTCTACAATGAGCAGTTCTTC. Full variable domain (outside the CDR3, taken from reference TRBV7-2 and TRBJ2-1): GAGVSQSPSNKVTEKGKDVELRCDPISGHTALYWYRQSLGQGLEFLIYFQGNSAPDKSGLPSDRFSAERTGGSVSTLTIQRTQQEDSAVYLCASSSPDPGLYNEQFFGPGTRLTVL.

The chain couples TRBV13 to TRBJ2-3; no firm D call. CDR3 size: 16 residues. Germline values: CDR1 PRHDT, CDR2 FYEKMQ (reference sequence). The V end was cut by 0 bases, the J end by 1 base, with 11 bases between. The CDR3 nucleotides are TGTGCCAGCAGCTTAGGCCTCCCCCCTGGCACAGATACGCAGTATTTT. Its translation is CASSLGLPPGTDTQYF.

The chain joins TRBV27 to TRBJ2-3; 7 bases map to TRBD2. V was clipped by 0 bases and J by 1 base; unmatched bases: 1. Germline V gene data show CDR1 as MNHEY and CDR2 as SMNVEV (reference sequence). The CDR3 contains 15 residues. In nucleotides, the CDR3 is TGTGCCAGCAGTTTATCGGGAGGGGGCACAGATACGCAGTATTTT. This gives the protein CASSLSGGGTDTQYF.

The chain couples TRBV7-8 to TRBJ2-1; D perhaps matches TRBD2 (6 bases). The CDR3 covers 16 residues. The V gene lost 3 bases and the J gene lost 5 bases, with 17 bases spanning the gap. Germline V gene sequence: CDR1 SGHVS, CDR2 FQNEAQ. The CDR3 DNA sequence: TGTGCCAGCAGCTTCCCCGAGGCGGGAACCCACAATGAGCAGTTCTTC. Amino acids: CASSFPEAGTHNEQFF.

This clone was seen only a few times. This chain links TRBV10-3 with TRBJ2-1, with 14 nucleotides matching TRBD2. The CDR3 length is 16 residues. Germline lookup yields CDR1 ENHRY and CDR2 SYGVKD. J gave up 7 bases and V 6 bases, and 8 bases lay outside the gene matches. Here the CDR3 DNA reads TGTGCCATCAGCGGGACTAGCGGGAGAGAATGGAATGAGCAGTTCTTC. Translating gives CAISGTSGREWNEQFF.

The chain joins TRBV4-1 to TRBJ1-2, with 8 bases lining up with TRBD1. The CDR3 covers 14 residues. J gave up 6 bases and V 0 bases, and 3 bases lay outside the gene matches. CDR1 and CDR2 (germline): MGHRA, YSYEKL. The CDR3, as DNA: TGCGCCAGCAGCCAAGAGCGGACAGGGCATGGCTACACCTTC. Protein: CASSQERTGHGYTF.

This clone was seen a single time. The rearrangement links TRBV7-9 to TRBJ2-3, with 8 bases lining up with TRBD2. The germline gives CDR1 SEHNR, CDR2 FQNEAQ (reference sequence). This CDR3 contains 17 residues. The ends lost 4 bases at V and 0 bases at J; junction bases unmatched: 9. CDR3 in DNA: TGTGCCAGCAGCTCGACACTAGCGGAGCCTAGCACAGATACGCAGTATTTT. Protein: CASSSTLAEPSTDTQYF. The whole variable domain, filled in from reference TRBV7-9 and TRBJ2-3, reads DTGVSQNPRHKITKRGQNVTFRCDPISEHNRLYWYRQTLGQGPEFLTYFQNEAQLEKSRLLSDRFSAERPKGSFSTLEIQRTEQGDSAMYLCASSSTLAEPSTDTQYFGPGTRLTVL.

The gene calls are TRBV29-1 and TRBJ1-2; tentative D call: TRBD1 (5 bases). The CDR3 sequence is 12 residues long. CDR1 is SQVTM, CDR2 ANQGSEA, per germline. V was cut by 4 bases and J by 5 bases, with 11 bases left in between. CDR3 DNA sequence: TGCAGCGTTGGCGGGACTTGGTATGGCTACACCTTC. Protein: CSVGGTWYGYTF.

V and J are TRBV5-4 and TRBJ1-5; 8 bases match TRBD1. Per the germline V gene, CDR1 is SGHNT and CDR2 is YYREEE (reference sequence). The CDR3 contains 16 residues. V was clipped by 0 bases and J by 8 bases; unmatched bases: 10. The CDR3 loop is CASSLDFTGGSKPQHF. The DNA of the CDR3 is TGTGCCAGCAGCTTGGACTTTACAGGGGGGAGCAAGCCCCAGCATTTT. Complete variable domain (other parts from reference TRBV5-4 and TRBJ1-5): ETGVTQSPTHLIKTRGQQVTLRCSSQSGHNTVSWYQQALGQGPQFIFQYYREEENGRGNFPPRFSGLQFPNYSSELNVNALELDDSALYLCASSLDFTGGSKPQHFGDGTRLSIL.

The genes are TRBV15 and TRBJ1-1, with D unclear. Germline CDR1 and CDR2: LNHNV and YYDKDF (reference sequence). The CDR3 runs to 15 residues. Trimming cost V 5 bases and J 1 base, with 14 bases left between them. The CDR3 is CATSAERWENTEAFF. The CDR3 DNA sequence: TGTGCCACCAGCGCGGAAAGGTGGGAGAACACTGAAGCTTTCTTT.

J is TRBJ2-7 and V is TRBV19, with 11 bases matching TRBD1. V shed 5 bases and J 2 bases; nucleotides not matched to a gene: 5. This CDR3 region has 15 residues. Germline V gene data show CDR1 as LNHDA and CDR2 as SQIVND (reference sequence). CDR3 bases: TGTGCCAGTAGTCACGGGACAGGGGGGGCCTACGAGCAGTACTTC. Translated, it gives CASSHGTGGAYEQYF.

This chain links TRBV10-3 with TRBJ2-7; D may be TRBD2 (6 bases). V lost 2 bases, J lost 2 bases, and 19 bases lay in between. The germline V gene encodes CDR1 ENHRY and CDR2 SYGVKD. The CDR3 consists of 17 residues. CDR3 in DNA: TGTGCCATCAGTGAGCCAGACATTGCGCGGGAAGCCTACGAGCAGTACTTC. It specifies CAISEPDIAREAYEQYF.

This chain connects TRBV7-3 to TRBJ2-2; D is uncertain. The germline V and J ends were trimmed by 3 bases and 4 bases, with 9 bases remaining between them. Germline-derived CDR1 and CDR2 are SGHTA and FQGTGA. The CDR3 has 14 residues. Written as DNA, the CDR3 is TGTGCCAGCAGCTTGGACCCATCCACCGGGGAGCTGTTTTTT. Translated, it gives CASSLDPSTGELFF.

This rearrangement joins TRBV28 to TRBJ2-7, with 10 bases lining up with TRBD1. The CDR3 has 13 amino acids. V dropped 8 bases and J dropped 6; count of bases not matched to a gene: 7. Germline loops: CDR1 MDHEN, CDR2 SYDVKM. The CDR3 loop reads CASSGQGSFEQYF. DNA of the CDR3: TGTGCCAGCTCGGGACAGGGGTCGTTCGAGCAGTACTTC.

The gene calls are TRBV5-6 and TRBJ1-5; D is uncertain. V lost 2 bases to trimming and J lost 4 bases, with 7 bases between them. This CDR3 region has 13 residues. The V gene's germline CDR1 is SGHDT and CDR2 YYEEEE. The CDR3 loop reads CASSFGPNQPQHF. Here the CDR3 DNA reads TGTGCCAGCAGCTTCGGGCCAAATCAGCCCCAGCATTTT.

The chain couples TRBV7-9 to TRBJ2-7; unclear D gene. The CDR3 loop spans 12 amino acids. V lost 5 bases and J lost 0, with 5 bases in between. Per the germline V gene, CDR1 is SEHNR and CDR2 is FQNEAQ (reference sequence). CDR3 sequence (DNA): TGTGCCAGCAGCAGCAGCTCCTACGAGCAGTACTTC. It codes for CASSSSSYEQYF.

The genes are TRBV27 and TRBJ2-2; a possible D gene is TRBD1 (5 bases). CDR1 is MNHEY, CDR2 SMNVEV, per germline (reference sequence). V lost 5 bases to trimming and J lost 4 bases, with 17 bases between them. The CDR3 is 16 amino acids. CDR3: CASSETQESSTGELFF. The DNA of the CDR3 is TGTGCCAGCAGTGAAACACAGGAGTCGAGCACCGGGGAGCTGTTTTTT.

This clone was recorded only once. The chain recombines TRBV28 with TRBJ1-2; D is undetermined. V lost 2 bases, J lost 3 bases, and 13 bases lay in between. Germline CDR1 is MDHEN and CDR2 is SYDVKM. This CDR3 is built from 15 residues. As DNA, the CDR3 is TGTGCCAGCAGTTTAGTGGCCGCAAACCACTATGGCTACACCTTC. Translated: CASSLVAANHYGYTF.

This chain joins TRBV12-5 and TRBJ2-3; D remains unclear. CDR1 and CDR2 (germline): LGHNT, FRNRAP. Trimming took 3 bases from V and 0 from J, leaving 10 bases between them. The CDR3 contains 15 residues. The CDR3 DNA is TGTGCTAGTGGTTTTGTTCTTGGCAGCACAGATACGCAGTATTTT. The encoded protein is CASGFVLGSTDTQYF.

This clone was seen a handful of times. The chain has TRBV27 and TRBJ2-5; TRBD1 agrees at 9 bases. J was trimmed by 4 bases and V by 0 bases; bases with no gene match: 3. Germline V gene sequence: CDR1 MNHEY, CDR2 SMNVEV (reference sequence). The CDR3 runs 15 residues. CDR3 residues: CASSLSPGQGETQYF. The CDR3 bases are TGTGCCAGCAGTTTATCGCCGGGACAGGGAGAGACCCAGTACTTC.

The chain joins TRBV28 to TRBJ1-1, with 7 bases matching TRBD1. Germline CDR1 MDHEN, CDR2 SYDVKM. V was clipped by 5 bases and J by 3 bases; unmatched bases: 15. This CDR3 is 17 amino acids long. The CDR3: CASSLPGQSRWDTEAFF. CDR3 sequence (DNA): TGTGCCAGCAGTCTCCCGGGACAGTCGAGATGGGACACTGAAGCTTTCTTT.